The 15 T cell receptor beta chains given below trace back to one sample, sequenced in a study of T-cell memory formation after mild COVID-19. TCRdb recomputed calls from the 5' RACE reads with MiXCR, one row per CDR3 protein. The sample consists of about 470,000 distinct CDR3 sequences, more than 20% of them appearing once. The sequenced sample was PBMCs or a T cell subset sorted from them (not recorded which). Receptor source: an adult woman who had mild COVID-19 (a few samples of this study predate the infection). Cell type and time point are not known.

V gene TRBV7-9 combines with J gene TRBJ1-4; no clear D. Germline V CDR1 and CDR2: SEHNR, FQNEAQ (reference sequence). The V and J ends lost 6 bases and 8 bases respectively, with 10 bases between them. CDR3 length equals 12 residues. This chain's CDR3 is CASSKGGEKLFF. The CDR3 region has the DNA TGTGCCAGCAGTAAGGGAGGCGAAAAACTGTTTTTT.

There are a few counts of this clonotype. The chain combines TRBV7-6 with TRBJ1-1; D remains ambiguous. Germline V gene sequence: CDR1 SGHVS, CDR2 FNYEAQ. Trimming stripped 2 bases from V and 1 base from J, with 8 bases between. The CDR3 consists of 14 residues. The CDR3 coding sequence is TGTGCCAGCAGCTTAAATCCGCAGAACACTGAAGCTTTCTTT. Protein: CASSLNPQNTEAFF.

This chain joins TRBV7-9 and TRBJ2-5; 8 bases line up with TRBD1. The CDR3 is made up of 15 amino acids. Trimming took 6 bases from V and 0 from J; bases not matched to a gene: 6. Per the germline V gene, CDR1 is SEHNR and CDR2 is FQNEAQ (reference sequence). The CDR3 bases are TGTGCCAGCAGTTGGGACAGGAGGTACCAAGAGACCCAGTACTTC. It encodes CASSWDRRYQETQYF.

The genes are TRBV7-6 and TRBJ2-1; 10 positions agree with TRBD2. This CDR3 is 15 amino acids long. Germline V gene data show CDR1 as SGHVS and CDR2 as FNYEAQ. V lost 6 bases, J lost 5 bases, and 7 bases stayed unmatched. Here the CDR3 DNA reads TGTGCCAGCAGTTTCGCCGGGACTAGCGACAATGAGCAGTTCTTC. As protein: CASSFAGTSDNEQFF.

This clonotype was counted a few times. J is TRBJ1-2 and V is TRBV7-9; weak D call: TRBD1 (5 bases). The germline V and J ends were trimmed by 5 bases and 4 bases, with 17 bases remaining between them. Germline CDR1 reads SEHNR; CDR2 reads FQNEAQ (reference sequence). This CDR3 spans 15 amino acids. The CDR3 coding sequence is TGTGCCAGCAGCCTGACAGTTGAAATAGGCTATGGCTACACCTTC. The encoded protein is CASSLTVEIGYGYTF.

The rearrangement uses TRBV3-1 and TRBJ2-1; D is possibly TRBD2 (5 bases). The germline V gene encodes CDR1 LGHDT and CDR2 YNNKEL (reference sequence). With 4 bases removed from V and 7 bases from J, the gap between germline ends came to 17 bases. CDR3 length equals 15 residues. As DNA, the CDR3 is TGTGCCAGCAGCCCGGGAAACCCAACGGGGAATGAGCAGTTCTTC. Translated: CASSPGNPTGNEQFF.

The V call is TRBV29-1, the J call TRBJ1-1; D is ambiguous. The CDR3 extends over 13 amino acids. CDR1 and CDR2 (germline): SQVTM, ANQGSEA. V was cut by 4 bases and J by 1 base, with 10 bases left in between. CDR3 coding DNA: TGCAGCGTTGGGGAGCAAAGGAACACTGAAGCTTTCTTT. Its protein product is CSVGEQRNTEAFF.

V and J are TRBV7-9 and TRBJ2-1; TRBD2 might be the D (6 bases). Germline assignment: CDR1 SEHNR and CDR2 FQNEAQ (reference sequence). The CDR3 sequence is 17 residues long. Trimming cost V 3 bases and J 9 bases, with 24 bases left between them. The CDR3 spells CASSFSGPGLPLGEQFF. In DNA, the CDR3 is TGTGCCAGCAGCTTTAGTGGGCCGGGACTTCCCTTGGGTGAGCAGTTCTTC. Full variable domain (outside the CDR3, taken from reference TRBV7-9 and TRBJ2-1): DTGVSQNPRHKITKRGQNVTFRCDPISEHNRLYWYRQTLGQGPEFLTYFQNEAQLEKSRLLSDRFSAERPKGSFSTLEIQRTEQGDSAMYLCASSFSGPGLPLGEQFFGPGTRLTVL.

V and J are TRBV5-1 and TRBJ1-5, with D unclear. Trimming shortened V by 0 bases and J by 9 bases, and 10 bases separated the two germline ends. This CDR3 has 13 amino acids. Per the germline V gene, CDR1 is SGHRS and CDR2 is YFSETQ. The DNA of the CDR3 is TGCGCCAGCAGCTTGGAACCGGAAAGGCCCCAGCATTTT. Protein sequence: CASSLEPERPQHF.

This clonotype showed up just a few times. This chain joins TRBV24-1 and TRBJ1-2, with 7 bases lining up with TRBD1. V lost 2 bases, J lost 4 bases, and 9 bases stayed unmatched. This CDR3 comprises 16 residues. Germline V gives CDR1 KGHDR, CDR2 SFDVKD. This chain's CDR3 is CATSDSPSTGSYGYTF. The DNA of the CDR3 is TGTGCCACCAGTGATTCGCCTTCGACAGGGAGCTATGGCTACACCTTC.

This clonotype was counted only a few times. This sequence joins TRBV7-9 and TRBJ2-1, with 9 bases matching TRBD2. After removal of 5 bases from V and 5 bases from J, the junction contained 7 bases not matched to a gene. Germline assignment: CDR1 SEHNR and CDR2 FQNEAQ (reference sequence). The CDR3 has 15 residues. The CDR3 here is CASSPREGRDNEQFF. In nucleotides, the CDR3 is TGTGCCAGCAGCCCGCGGGAGGGCCGGGACAATGAGCAGTTCTTC.

The rearrangement joins TRBV27 to TRBJ2-1; weak D call: TRBD1 (6 bases). This CDR3 has 15 residues. V was cut by 2 bases and J by 10 bases, with 18 bases left in between. In germline, CDR1 is MNHEY, CDR2 SMNVEV (reference sequence). CDR3 in DNA: TGTGCCAGCAGTTTAGACCCAAGGGGGACACGGGAGCAGTTCTTC. Residues: CASSLDPRGTREQFF.

This clonotype was detected a few times. This chain connects TRBV11-2 to TRBJ2-2, with D tentatively TRBD1 (6 bases). The CDR3 runs to 16 residues. V lost 3 bases to trimming and J lost 5 bases, with 16 bases between them. Germline V gives CDR1 SGHAT, CDR2 FQNNGV. The CDR3 loop reads CASSLTTGWGTGELFF. The CDR3 DNA reads as TGTGCCAGCAGCTTGACTACAGGGTGGGGGACCGGGGAGCTGTTTTTT.

The CDR3 reads CASSATRLGPYNEQFF. CDR3 bases: TGTGCCAGCAGTGCGACCCGACTAGGCCCCTACAATGAGCAGTTCTTC. The J gene is TRBJ2-1, the V gene TRBV6-2 or TRBV6-3; maybe TRBD2 (6 bases). Germline-derived CDR1 and CDR2 are MNHEY and SVGEGT. CDR3 size: 16 residues. V was cut by 5 bases and J by 2 bases, with 16 bases left in between.

This clonotype has only a few counts. The chain uses TRBV15 and TRBJ1-2, with D unclear. This CDR3 contains 13 residues. V lost 3 bases to trimming and J lost 0 bases, with 5 bases between them. Germline V gene lookup returns CDR1 LNHNV and CDR2 YYDKDF (reference sequence). CDR3: CATSSRANYGYTF. Here the CDR3 DNA reads TGTGCCACCAGCAGCCGCGCTAACTATGGCTACACCTTC.